This TCR beta chain was profiled in a study of neurological immune-mediated disorders. Germline CDR1 LNHDA, CDR2 SQIVND (reference sequence). Trimming removed 3 bases from V and 5 bases from J; junction bases left unmatched: 5. This CDR3 is 15 amino acids long. This clonotype appeared many times. Synthesis of cDNA used 5'RACE (with 10-nucleotide random UMIs). MiXCR, applied by TCRdb to the 5' RACE reads, yields one record per CDR3 protein. The data show 55,000 to 80,000 distinct CDR3 sequences, roughly 13% seen once. Time point indicated: longitudinal time-point 1 (baseline). The rearrangement joins TRBV19 to TRBJ2-7; 12 bases are shared with TRBD1. This receptor was obtained from a female donor with HTLV-1-associated myelopathy (HAM/TSP). Sequenced: PBMCs. The CDR3 is CASSISGTGGHEQYF. The CDR3 DNA follows: TGTGCCAGTAGTATTTCCGGGACAGGGGGCCACGAGCAGTACTTC.